The rows below give T cell receptor beta chains drawn from one sample of a study of Ad26.COV2.S vaccination and SARS-CoV-2 variants. TCRdb's copy holds only in-frame clones and misses some; the assay was immunoSEQ multiplex PCR. The sample contains approximately 400,000 clones, about 85% of which appear only once. The sample in question was peripheral blood, obtained in a trial of Ad26.COV2.S vaccine versus placebo. These receptors all come from a person aged 18 to 65 who received the Ad26.COV2.S COVID-19 vaccine or a placebo. The CDR3 runs from the conserved cysteine through the conserved F or W. D genes are given only for firm matches. Only part of the rows carry a size: once, few, many, or a class if the clone is expanded.

CASSSGIFNQPQHF | TGTGCCAGCAGTTCCGGGATTTTCAATCAGCCCCAGCATTTT | . | TRBJ1-5 | . | TRBV6-6
CASSQQVDDGYTF | TGTGCCAGCAGCCAACAGGTGGATGATGGCTACACCTTC | . | TRBJ1-2 | . | TRBV11-2
CASSPRQGMNTEAFF | TGTGCCAGCAGTCCTCGACAGGGGATGAACACTGAAGCTTTCTTT | many | TRBJ1-1 | TRBD1 | TRBV6-5
CSVGRRGEQYF | TGCAGCGTTGGTCGGCGGGGTGAGCAGTACTTC | . | TRBJ2-7 | . | TRBV29-1
CASSLAGAPYEQYF | TGCGCCAGCAGCTTGGCCGGGGCCCCCTACGAGCAGTACTTC | few | TRBJ2-7 | . | TRBV5-1
CASSRREGASTDTQYF | TGTGCCAGCAGCCGCCGGGAGGGGGCGAGCACAGATACGCAGTATTTT | . | TRBJ2-3 | . | TRBV9
CASSPLVGGANVLTF | TGCGCCAGCAGTCCCCTGGTAGGAGGGGCCAACGTCCTGACTTTC | . | TRBJ2-6 | . | TRBV5-1
CSVFISGEKLFF | TGCAGCGTTTTCATTTCGGGTGAAAAACTGTTTTTT | . | TRBJ1-4 | . | TRBV29-1
CASSFLRSYNSPLHF | TGTGCCAGCAGCTTTCTCCGCTCCTATAATTCACCCCTCCACTTT | . | TRBJ1-6 | . | TRBV5-6
CASSIESGQASGANVLTF | TGTGCCAGTAGTATAGAATCGGGACAGGCCTCTGGGGCCAACGTCCTGACTTTC | few | TRBJ2-6 | TRBD1 | TRBV19
CASSLETTGADTGELFF | TGTGCCAGCAGCTTAGAGACGACAGGGGCGGACACCGGGGAGCTGTTTTTT | . | TRBJ2-2 | TRBD1 | TRBV11-3
CATSDSGTGVSNTGELFF | TGTGCCACCAGTGATTCGGGGACAGGGGTTTCGAACACCGGGGAGCTGTTTTTT | . | TRBJ2-2 | TRBD1 | TRBV24-1
CASSLYSGHSYEQYF | TGTGCCAGCAGCCTTTATAGCGGGCACTCCTACGAGCAGTACTTC | . | TRBJ2-7 | TRBD2 | TRBV6-5
CASSLGQDRPQHF | TGTGCTAGCAGCTTAGGACAGGATCGGCCCCAGCATTTT | . | TRBJ1-5 | TRBD1 | TRBV7-7
CAWSDRGTEAFF | TGTGCCTGGAGTGACAGGGGCACTGAAGCTTTCTTT | . | TRBJ1-1 | TRBD1 | TRBV30
CASSLDRYGYTF | TGTGCCAGCAGCTTGGACCGCTATGGCTACACCTTC | . | TRBJ1-2 | . | TRBV7-9
CASSLSGNTIYF | TGTGCCAGCAGCCTCTCTGGAAACACCATATATTTT | few | TRBJ1-3 | . | TRBV5-5
CASSLTDRIQETQYF | TGTGCTAGCAGCTTAACGGACAGAATCCAAGAGACCCAGTACTTC | . | TRBJ2-5 | . | TRBV7-7
CASSYNSGETQYF | TGTGCCAGCAGTTACAACAGCGGAGAGACCCAGTACTTC | . | TRBJ2-5 | . | TRBV12-3/TRBV12-4
CASSPPTGLAGRLWGYEQYF | TGTGCCAGCAGTCCCCCCACAGGGCTAGCGGGACGGCTTTGGGGCTACGAGCAGTACTTC | few | TRBJ2-7 | TRBD2 | TRBV28
CASSFRTSGRPDTQYF | TGTGCCAGCAGCTTTAGGACTAGCGGGAGGCCAGATACGCAGTATTTT | . | TRBJ2-3 | TRBD2 | TRBV7-2
CASRTDSFSEQYF | TGTGCCAGCAGGACCGACAGCTTTAGCGAGCAGTACTTC | . | TRBJ2-7 | . | TRBV2
CASSGTEGTEAFF | TGTGCCAGCTCAGGGACGGAGGGAACTGAAGCTTTCTTT | . | TRBJ1-1 | . | TRBV18
CASRARRNLGTEAFF | TGTGCCAGCAGGGCCAGACGGAACTTAGGCACTGAAGCTTTCTTT | . | TRBJ1-1 | . | TRBV6-5
CASSWDTSSYEQYF | TGCGCCAGCAGTTGGGACACCTCCTCCTACGAGCAGTACTTC | . | TRBJ2-7 | . | TRBV5-1
CASSRGQGVGEPQHF | TGTGCCAGCTCACGAGGACAGGGGGTCGGAGAGCCCCAGCATTTT | . | TRBJ1-5 | TRBD1 | TRBV18
CSVVGLEFSYEQYF | TGCAGCGTTGTCGGACTTGAGTTCTCCTACGAGCAGTACTTC | . | TRBJ2-7 | . | TRBV29-1
CASSSPGGGSYNEQFF | TGTGCCAGCAGCTCCCCAGGGGGCGGGTCCTACAATGAGCAGTTCTTC | . | TRBJ2-1 | TRBD1 | TRBV11-2
CASSMDYSRHNEQFF | TGTGCCAGCAGCATGGATTACTCTCGGCACAATGAGCAGTTCTTC | . | TRBJ2-1 | . | TRBV7-9
CASSLRGGETQYF | TGCGCCAGCAGCTTGAGGGGGGGTGAGACCCAGTACTTC | . | TRBJ2-5 | . | TRBV5-1
CASSLGGTGEQFF | TGTGCCAGCAGCTTAGGAGGGACGGGTGAGCAGTTCTTC | . | TRBJ2-1 | . | TRBV7-9
CASSLGDSYSYEQYF | TGTGCCAGCAGCTTAGGGGACTCCTACTCCTACGAGCAGTACTTC | . | TRBJ2-7 | . | TRBV7-9
CASSQDLGVANVLTF | TGCGCCAGCAGCCAAGATTTGGGGGTGGCCAACGTCCTGACTTTC | . | TRBJ2-6 | . | TRBV4-3
CASSLAWGQGHEKLFF | TGTGCCAGCAGCTTAGCTTGGGGACAGGGGCATGAAAAACTGTTTTTT | once | TRBJ1-4 | TRBD1 | TRBV7-9
CAWSEGHGYTF | TGTGCCTGGAGTGAGGGGCATGGCTACACCTTC | . | TRBJ1-2 | . | TRBV30
CASRTRTNTGELFF | TGCGCCAGCAGAACTAGGACGAATACCGGGGAGCTGTTTTTT | . | TRBJ2-2 | . | TRBV5-1
CASSVDEGTGNTIYF | TGTGCCAGCAGCGTAGATGAGGGGACTGGAAACACCATATATTTT | . | TRBJ1-3 | . | TRBV9
CASSQVDLGRTGELFF | TGCGCCAGCAGCCAAGTCGACCTAGGCCGCACCGGGGAGCTGTTTTTT | . | TRBJ2-2 | . | TRBV4-3
CASSLTFGDTKAGQPQHF | TGTGCCAGCAGCCTGACCTTTGGGGACACAAAGGCGGGTCAGCCCCAGCATTTT | . | TRBJ1-5 | . | TRBV7-9
CASSPGRVNTEAFF | TGCGCCAGCAGCCCGGGACGGGTGAACACTGAAGCTTTCTTT | few | TRBJ1-1 | . | TRBV5-1
CASSQGGTEAFF | TGTGCCAGCAGCCAGGGTGGCACTGAAGCTTTCTTT | . | TRBJ1-1 | . | TRBV14
CASSLQGGGNYGYTF | TGTGCCAGCAGCTTACAAGGGGGCGGTAACTATGGCTACACCTTC | . | TRBJ1-2 | TRBD1 | TRBV7-8
CSVEGDKNTEAFF | TGCAGCGTTGAGGGGGATAAAAACACTGAAGCTTTCTTT | . | TRBJ1-1 | . | TRBV29-1
CASSPSGGVTYEQYF | TGTGCCAGCAGCCCTAGCGGGGGTGTAACCTACGAGCAGTACTTC | . | TRBJ2-7 | TRBD2 | TRBV7-2
CASSQDRGSQETQYF | TGCGCCAGCAGCCAAGATCGGGGCAGCCAAGAGACCCAGTACTTC | . | TRBJ2-5 | . | TRBV4-3
CASSRQLNTEAFF | TGTGCCAGCAGTCGACAGCTGAACACTGAAGCTTTCTTT | . | TRBJ1-1 | . | TRBV28
CASSQSSYNEQFF | TGTGCCAGCAGCCAAAGCTCCTACAATGAGCAGTTCTTC | . | TRBJ2-1 | . | TRBV6-2/TRBV6-3
CASAIAGTGSNQPQHF | TGTGCTAGTGCCATAGCCGGGACAGGTAGCAATCAGCCCCAGCATTTT | . | TRBJ1-5 | TRBD1 | TRBV12-5
CASGGRGIEQFF | TGTGCCAGCGGCGGGAGAGGGATTGAGCAGTTCTTC | . | TRBJ2-1 | TRBD2 | TRBV7-9
CASSAPDRVRQPQHF | TGTGCCAGTAGTGCCCCGGACAGGGTTAGACAGCCCCAGCATTTT | . | TRBJ1-5 | TRBD1 | TRBV19
CASSETVEPQHF | TGTGCCAGCAGTGAAACAGTTGAGCCCCAGCATTTT | once | TRBJ1-5 | . | TRBV2
CASSYSRTSYEQYF | TGTGCCAGCAGTTACTCAAGGACTTCCTACGAGCAGTACTTC | . | TRBJ2-7 | . | TRBV6-6
CASSQGTSGGIFTGELFF | TGCGCCAGCAGCCAGGGGACTAGCGGGGGGATTTTCACCGGGGAGCTGTTTTTT | . | TRBJ2-2 | TRBD2 | TRBV4-3
CASSQSPRGRNSPLHF | TGCGCCAGCAGCCAGTCGCCCCGGGGCCGAAATTCACCCCTCCACTTT | . | TRBJ1-6 | . | TRBV4-1
CASSLIGALEQPQHF | TGTGCCAGCAGTTTAATAGGGGCCTTAGAGCAGCCCCAGCATTTT | few | TRBJ1-5 | . | TRBV28
CASRLGQAAEAFF | TGTGCCAGCAGACTGGGACAGGCCGCTGAAGCTTTCTTT | . | TRBJ1-1 | TRBD1 | TRBV12-3/TRBV12-4
CASSVATGRATGELFF | TGTGCCAGCAGCGTAGCAACAGGGAGGGCAACCGGGGAGCTGTTTTTT | few | TRBJ2-2 | . | TRBV9
CASSLSALGGYTF | TGTGCCAGCAGCTTATCGGCTTTGGGAGGCTACACCTTC | . | TRBJ1-2 | . | TRBV7-2
CAIRDRTNEKLFF | TGTGCCATCCGGGACAGAACTAATGAAAAACTGTTTTTT | . | TRBJ1-4 | TRBD1 | TRBV19